Sequencing of this T cell receptor beta chain was carried out in a study of T cells after yellow fever vaccination. At the level of the study: The authors prepared low-cell-number fractions using SMART-Seq v4 Ultra Low Input. Findings and caveats of the study: Sorted repertoires could include abundant contaminating clonotypes from bulk cells. Most primary-vaccination clones reappeared after the booster (more than 95% CD4, roughly 88% CD8).

This clonotype was detected only a few times. Its antigen is as yet unknown. With 6 bases removed from V and 7 bases from J, the gap between germline ends came to 18 bases. The CDR3 sequence is 14 residues long. 5'RACE template switching produced TCR cDNA carrying a universal primer site and UMIs. One entry per CDR3 protein results from TCRdb running MiXCR on the 5' RACE reads. The sample has about 330,000 distinct CDR3 sequences, roughly 8% seen once. This sequence originates from a man aged 18 to 29 who received the YFV17D yellow fever vaccine. The V gene is TRBV12-3 or TRBV12-4, the J gene TRBJ2-5; D uncertain. The source material was PBMCs, sampled about 49 days after the first yellow fever vaccination. CDR3 amino acids: CASSKLFPPGTQYF. CDR3 coding DNA: TGTGCCAGCAGCAAACTTTTCCCCCCTGGGACCCAGTACTTC.